This TCR beta chain was documented in a study of molecular identifiers for immune sequencing clone quantification. Germline V lookup: CDR1 SGHRS, CDR2 YFSETQ. Trimming took 0 bases from V and 12 from J; bases not matched to a gene: 10. CDR3 length: 15 residues. TCRdb called the PCR reads again in MiXCR, with one record for every CDR3 protein. This sample has around 94,000 distinct CDR3 sequences, with about a third found just once. The receptor was derived from a human donor in good health. Some libraries in this study had Jurkat cell RNA spiked in. The rearrangement joins TRBV5-1 to TRBJ2-4; TRBD1 agrees at 9 bases. The sample comprised naive CD8+ T cells from blood, with Jurkat cell RNA spiked in. Subset reported: FACS-sorted CD8+CD4-CCR7+CD45RA+ naive T cells. CDR3 sequence reads: CASSLAGTGISRQYF. CDR3 nucleotide sequence: TGCGCCAGCAGCTTGGCCGGGACAGGGATCTCCCGTCAGTACTTC.